Listed here is a single T cell receptor beta chain. Its antigen remains unidentified. It has no much larger one-base neighbor in the sample; base qualities were not kept. The 39 donors, aged about 6 to 95 years, were systemically healthy Caucasian individuals from Russia. Each donor gave 8 to 10 milliliters of peripheral blood, drawn into EDTA-treated Vacutainer tubes. Ficoll-Paque density-gradient centrifugation was used to isolate PBMCs, with at least 6.5 million per sample. Trizol reagent was used to extract total RNA from the PBMCs, yielding at least 6 micrograms per sample. For every donor, flow cytometry on a PBMC aliquot measured the percentage of naive CD45RAhigh/CD27high T cells. This sample was taken from a study of blood T cells in healthy people across ages (dated by TCRdb to 2014 to 2015). About the study as a whole: Template switching captured roughly one uniquely barcoded TCR beta cDNA molecule per two T cells in model experiments. Using deep sequencing normalized with unique cDNA molecular identifiers, the study measured how TCR beta repertoire diversity changes with age. Four age groups were formed from the donors: young (average 16 years), middle-aged (just under 40), aged (more than 55) and long-lived (around 82). To avoid experimental bias, donors of different ages were distributed randomly across sequencing lanes. Two additional independent replicas of 1 million unique cDNA reads from the same blood draw were analyzed for two donors (one aged 18 to 30 and one aged 80 or older). Study-wide findings and limitations: A strong correlation was found between observed TCR beta diversity and the percentage of naive T cells measured by flow cytometry. Compared with the aged group, the long-lived group had more naive CD4+ T cells, fewer expanded clones and increased TCR diversity, suggesting age selection. Because profiling used bulk unsorted PBMCs, naive and antigen-experienced compartments could not be compared conclusively. Observed TCR beta diversity per million T cells fell roughly linearly with age, and a significant reduction was already apparent by age around 36. Because the CMV infection status of the donors was unknown, age-related changes in expanded clonotypes may potentially have been confounded. Estimates of total diversity based on one million sequenced T cells were considered lower bounds and underestimates.

The library relied on 5' RACE. The sample was run on an Illumina HiSeq 2500. A second PCR of roughly 6 to 12 cycles was performed with a sample-barcoded 5' primer and a J-beta primer mix. Each TCR beta cDNA molecule received a unique molecular identifier from a template-switch 5' adaptor carrying 12 random nucleotides. Each sample yielded at least 3 million CDR3-containing paired-end reads. The Mint cDNA synthesis kit, primed by a TRBC-specific oligonucleotide, was used to synthesize first-strand cDNA from all RNA. After uracil-DNA glycosylase treatment, a first 18-cycle PCR used universal primers M1SS and BC2_uni_R on all cDNA. On the study's bioinformatics: For normalization, 1 million high-quality reads were randomly selected from each sample, with every read carrying a distinct molecular identifier. Instead of being binned into consensus sequences, reads that shared molecular identifiers were thrown out. CDR3 identification, clonotype clustering and error correction used MiTCR with a Q25 quality threshold and the strictest error-elimination algorithm. Lower-bound total TCR beta diversity was estimated with a nonparametric unseen species model using Euler transformation. TCRdb took the public reads, trimmed them with fastp at Q25, ran MiXCR for clone calling and kept in-frame beta chains. Rows are combined by CDR3 protein, so each entry shows the most common genes and DNA. TCRdb's processing, not the authors', yielded these V and J calls. The sample table shows approximately 800,000 distinct CDR3 sequences, and around two thirds are seen once. Around a quarter of the sample is taken by the ten largest.

Per the germline V gene, ENHRY is the CDR1 and SYGVKD is the CDR2. The CDR3 measures 18 amino acids from cysteine to phenylalanine. Of all the DNA, just the CDR3 is kept, 54 bases in frame from base 1. Sequencing was performed on blood. The TCR sequence derives from a man younger than 45 in good health. This chain joins TRBV10-3 to TRBJ2-4; 11 of the junction bases match TRBD1. The J call may be in error: the DNA end matches TRBJ2-5 better. The CDR3 corresponds to CAISEGFPGQGVQETQYF. The nucleotide sequence is TGTGCCATCAGTGAAGGATTTCCGGGACAGGGGGTGCAAGAGACCCAGTACTTC.